The rows below give T cell receptor beta chains drawn from one sample of a study of CD8+ T cells in alopecia areata. TCRdb keeps only in-frame clones here, not all; method: immunoSEQ multiplex PCR. The data hold 200,000 or so clones, with 57% observed a single time. Source: CD4+ T cells sorted from blood, taken at week 0. The receptor set was obtained from a human donor with alopecia areata. Both conserved end residues are part of each CDR3. D genes are given only for firm matches. Not every row has a clone size; where given, it reads once, few, many or a size class.

V gene	D gene	J gene	clone size	CDR3 length	CDR3 protein	CDR3 DNA
TRBV29-1	.	TRBJ2-7	.	13	CSVEPGPGYEQYF	TGCAGCGTTGAACCCGGACCGGGGTACGAGCAGTACTTC
TRBV30	TRBD1	TRBJ1-4	few	14	CAWSVGTGGRKLFF	TGTGCCTGGAGTGTGGGGACAGGCGGTCGAAAACTGTTTTTT
TRBV19	.	TRBJ2-6	.	16	CASSMFGASGANVLTF	TGTGCCAGTAGTATGTTTGGGGCCTCGGGGGCCAACGTCCTGACTTTC
TRBV29-1	TRBD1	TRBJ1-1	few	15	CSVSYRGRANTEAFF	TGCAGCGTTTCCTACAGGGGCCGCGCGAACACTGAAGCTTTCTTT
TRBV5-1	.	TRBJ1-3	.	15	CASSLPGGSGNTIYF	TGCGCCAGCAGCCTACCGGGCGGATCTGGAAACACCATATATTTT
TRBV7-9	.	TRBJ2-7	many	13	CASSLAFSGEQYF	TGTGCCAGCAGCTTAGCATTTTCCGGGGAGCAGTACTTC
TRBV6-5	TRBD1	TRBJ1-3	.	15	CASSRQGYPGNTIYF	TGTGCCAGCAGCCGACAGGGATACCCTGGAAACACCATATATTTT
TRBV19	.	TRBJ2-1	few	14	CASSPRSGSDEQFF	TGTGCCAGTAGTCCCCGGAGCGGGTCCGATGAGCAGTTCTTC
TRBV9	.	TRBJ2-1	few	16	CASSVAGELPLIEQFF	TGTGCCAGCAGCGTAGCCGGGGAGTTGCCGCTGATTGAGCAGTTCTTC
TRBV29-1	.	TRBJ1-2	.	12	CSVSGRGYGYTF	TGCAGCGTTTCGGGGAGGGGGTATGGCTACACCTTC
TRBV19	.	TRBJ1-6	.	17	CASSTAGGDFYNSPLHF	TGTGCCAGTAGTACCGCCGGAGGAGATTTTTATAATTCACCCCTCCACTTT
TRBV30	TRBD1	TRBJ2-7	.	15	CAWSGTGTGNYEQYF	TGTGCCTGGAGCGGTACCGGGACAGGCAACTACGAGCAGTACTTC
TRBV7-2	.	TRBJ2-7	.	15	CASSPVGLSSYEQYF	TGTGCCAGCAGCCCCGTGGGCCTGAGCTCCTACGAGCAGTACTTC
TRBV18	.	TRBJ2-5	.	11	CASSPGETQYF	TGTGCCAGCTCACCAGGGGAGACCCAGTACTTC
TRBV6-5	.	TRBJ2-5	few	13	CASSYHREETQYF	TGTGCCAGCAGTTACCACAGGGAGGAGACCCAGTACTTC
TRBV6-5	TRBD1	TRBJ2-2	few	13	CASRDRGTGELFF	TGTGCCAGCAGGGACAGGGGAACCGGGGAGCTGTTTTTT
TRBV4-2	TRBD2	TRBJ2-3	few	18	CASSQGVGTSGGTNTQYF	TGTGCCAGCAGCCAAGGAGTCGGGACTAGCGGGGGGACGAATACGCAGTATTTT
TRBV6-1	TRBD2	TRBJ2-3	.	15	CASRTSGLYTDTQYF	TGTGCCAGCCGGACTAGCGGCTTATACACAGATACGCAGTATTTT
TRBV29-1	TRBD1	TRBJ2-7	.	14	CSVMTGKGSYEQYF	TGCAGCGTTATGACAGGGAAGGGCTCCTACGAGCAGTACTTC
TRBV5-1	TRBD1	TRBJ2-7	once	14	CASSLGTGPLEQYF	TGCGCCAGCAGCTTGGGGACAGGCCCTCTCGAGCAGTACTTC
TRBV5-4	.	TRBJ2-5	.	15	CASSLYQGRRETQYF	TGTGCCAGCAGCTTGTACCAGGGGCGGAGGGAGACCCAGTACTTC
TRBV18	TRBD1	TRBJ1-6	few	16	CASSPQNPGGNSPLHF	TGTGCCAGCTCACCACAAAATCCAGGGGGAAATTCACCCCTCCACTTT
TRBV15	.	TRBJ2-5	.	12	CATSRLQETQYF	TGTGCCACCAGCCGTCTCCAAGAGACCCAGTACTTC
TRBV30	TRBD1	TRBJ2-3	.	15	CAWSVGQGARDTQYF	TGTGCCTGGAGTGTGGGACAGGGGGCGCGGGATACGCAGTATTTT
TRBV2	.	TRBJ1-2	.	11	CASLLSGGYTF	TGTGCCAGCCTCCTATCGGGGGGCTACACCTTC
TRBV5-1	TRBD1	TRBJ1-1	.	14	CASSLGQGRTEAFF	TGCGCCAGCAGCCTAGGACAGGGAAGAACTGAAGCTTTCTTT
TRBV30	.	TRBJ1-1	.	14	CAWSVQSGYAEAFF	TGTGCCTGGAGTGTACAGTCGGGTTACGCTGAAGCTTTCTTT
TRBV5-1	.	TRBJ2-1	.	13	CASLDGSSDEQFF	TGCGCCAGCCTAGACGGGAGCAGCGATGAGCAGTTCTTC
TRBV30	.	TRBJ2-1	few	18	CAWSARGQALITYNEQFF	TGTGCCTGGAGTGCCCGGGGCCAAGCCCTTATAACCTACAATGAGCAGTTCTTC
TRBV29-1	TRBD1	TRBJ2-7	.	15	CSVELGRDRGYEQYF	TGCAGCGTTGAATTAGGCCGGGACAGGGGTTACGAGCAGTACTTC
TRBV30	.	TRBJ2-3	.	14	CAWSSTRIPGVQYF	TGTGCCTGGAGTTCTACGCGAATCCCTGGGGTGCAGTATTTT
TRBV10-2	TRBD1	TRBJ2-4	.	14	CASSPGQGFLIQYF	TGCGCCAGCAGCCCCGGACAGGGCTTTCTCATTCAGTACTTC
TRBV6-5	TRBD2	TRBJ2-1	.	14	CASRRAGVHNEQFF	TGTGCCAGCAGGCGAGCGGGAGTCCACAATGAGCAGTTCTTC
TRBV29-1	.	TRBJ2-3	.	15	CSVEQGRLTEDTQYF	TGCAGCGTTGAACAAGGGAGATTAACCGAGGATACGCAGTATTTT
TRBV19	.	TRBJ2-7	.	15	CANRSGRRSSYEQYF	TGTGCCAACCGAAGTGGCAGGCGGAGCTCCTACGAGCAGTACTTC
TRBV2	.	TRBJ1-2	.	14	CASSPGENNYGYTF	TGTGCCAGCAGCCCAGGAGAGAATAACTATGGCTACACCTTC
TRBV27	.	TRBJ2-4	.	16	CASSTGFWVAKNIQYF	TGTGCCAGCAGTACAGGGTTTTGGGTAGCCAAAAACATTCAGTACTTC
TRBV19	TRBD2	TRBJ2-1	.	17	CASSGLLAGGRYNEQFF	TGTGCCAGTAGTGGCCTCTTAGCGGGAGGGAGATACAATGAGCAGTTCTTC
TRBV30	.	TRBJ1-5	.	14	CAWSGSYSNQPQHF	TGTGCCTGGAGTGGTTCTTATAGCAATCAGCCCCAGCATTTT
TRBV6-5	.	TRBJ1-2	.	15	CASRYDRKANYGYTF	TGTGCCAGCAGATACGACAGAAAAGCTAACTATGGCTACACCTTC
TRBV18	.	TRBJ1-6	few	15	CASSSRVAGDSPLHF	TGTGCCAGCTCATCGCGAGTGGCAGGGGATTCACCCCTCCACTTT
TRBV28	.	TRBJ1-5	.	14	CASSTTHTRSAQHF	TGTGCCAGCAGTACTACCCACACCCGATCGGCCCAGCATTTT
TRBV7-9	.	TRBJ1-5	.	15	CASSEGSGYNQPQHF	TGTGCCAGCAGCGAAGGGTCTGGCTACAATCAGCCCCAGCATTTT
TRBV7-9	.	TRBJ2-1	few	14	CASSPVPRTNEQFF	TGTGCCAGCAGCCCTGTCCCTAGGACCAATGAGCAGTTCTTC
TRBV30	TRBD1	TRBJ1-1	.	13	CAWSKGAQTEAFF	TGTGCCTGGAGTAAGGGGGCTCAGACTGAAGCTTTCTTT
TRBV30	TRBD1	TRBJ1-5	.	12	CAWDRDGQPQHF	TGTGCCTGGGACAGGGATGGGCAGCCCCAGCATTTT
TRBV29-1	TRBD2	TRBJ2-1	.	13	CSVVRTSGREQFF	TGCAGCGTTGTAAGGACTAGCGGGAGAGAGCAGTTCTTC
TRBV29-1	.	TRBJ2-5	.	11	CSVAPDGTQYF	TGCAGCGTTGCCCCAGATGGGACCCAGTACTTC
TRBV5-7	TRBD1	TRBJ2-2	.	17	CASSFSRGLHLTGELFF	TGTGCCAGCAGCTTTTCCAGGGGGCTCCACCTTACCGGGGAGCTGTTTTTT
TRBV30	.	TRBJ1-5	.	15	CAWSREGYSNQPQHF	TGTGCCTGGAGCCGTGAGGGCTATAGCAATCAGCCCCAGCATTTT
TRBV29-1	.	TRBJ2-3	once	14	CSVGLLVDTDTQYF	TGCAGCGTTGGTCTGTTGGTGGACACAGATACGCAGTATTTT
TRBV5-1	.	TRBJ2-1	.	12	CASSFSDNEQFF	TGCGCCAGCAGCTTTTCCGACAATGAGCAGTTCTTC
TRBV6-1	TRBD1	TRBJ2-6	once	18	CASSEGWDRGSGANVLTF	TGTGCCAGCAGTGAAGGTTGGGACAGGGGATCTGGGGCCAACGTCCTGACTTTC
TRBV4-1	.	TRBJ2-5	once	13	CASSQLKRETQYF	TGCGCCAGCAGCCAACTTAAGAGAGAGACCCAGTACTTC
TRBV19	.	TRBJ2-7	.	11	CASSFAHEQYF	TGTGCCAGTAGCTTCGCCCACGAGCAGTACTTC
TRBV18	.	TRBJ2-2	.	17	CASSPPSPQTNTGELFF	TGTGCCAGCTCACCACCATCTCCACAGACTAACACCGGGGAGCTGTTTTTT
TRBV27	.	TRBJ2-1	.	19	CASSPGIFNVRYSYNEQFF	TGTGCCAGCAGTCCCGGAATATTTAACGTCCGCTACTCCTACAATGAGCAGTTCTTC
TRBV18	TRBD1	TRBJ1-6	.	13	CASSPDRGPPLHF	TGTGCCAGCTCACCGGACAGGGGGCCACCCCTCCACTTT